Listed below are T cell receptor beta chains from one sample, sequenced in a study of post-analysis software for immune sequencing data. TCRdb ran MiXCR on the PCR reads and lists one entry per CDR3 protein. The table has about half a million distinct CDR3 sequences, approximately 46% seen once. Source material: blood. These receptor sequences come from a girl aged 10 to 17 with multiple sclerosis. CDR3s include the opening cysteine and the closing phenylalanine or tryptophan. The order of the fields is J gene, D gene, V gene, CDR3 length, clone size, CDR3 DNA, CDR3 protein. D genes are given only for firm matches. Clone size is not always given. Where it is, it says once, few, many or a class for expanded clones.

TRBJ2-5	-	TRBV4-1	13	few	TGCGCCAGCAGCCTGGCAGAGCAAGAGACCCAGTACTTC	CASSLAEQETQYF
TRBJ2-1	TRBD2	TRBV7-3	16	-	TGTGCCAGCAGCTTAACCCGGACTAGCGGGAGTTCCGAGCAGTTCTTC	CASSLTRTSGSSEQFF
TRBJ1-6	-	TRBV4-1	14	-	TGCGCCAGCAGCCAAGATTCAGGGTCGGGATCCCCCCACTTT	CASSQDSGSGSPHF
TRBJ2-1	TRBD1	TRBV14	17	-	TGTGCCAGCAGCCAAGTTGTAAGGACAGGGCCATACAATGAGCAGTTCTTC	CASSQVVRTGPYNEQFF
TRBJ2-5	TRBD2	TRBV18	18	-	TGTGCCAGCTCACCACAGCTAGCGGGAGGGCTGTCAGCAGAGACCCAGTACTTC	CASSPQLAGGLSAETQYF
TRBJ1-2	-	TRBV29-1	11	few	TGCAGCGCTACCGAATCCTATGGCTACACCTTC	CSATESYGYTF
TRBJ2-4	-	TRBV15	19	-	TGTGCCACCAGCAGAGTGCAGGCCACAGGATTTAGAGCCAAAAACATTCAGTACTTC	CATSRVQATGFRAKNIQYF
TRBJ1-2	TRBD1	TRBV5-4	15	few	TGTGCCAGCAGCTACCGGGGACAGGCAACCTATGGCTACACCTTC	CASSYRGQATYGYTF
TRBJ2-3	TRBD2	TRBV7-9	17	-	TGTGCCAGCAGCTTACCGAGGGGAGTAGCGGGAGGAGATACGCAGTATTTT	CASSLPRGVAGGDTQYF
TRBJ2-1	TRBD2	TRBV15	14	few	TGTGCCACCAGCCCCCCTAGCGGGATGAGTGAGCAGTTCTTC	CATSPPSGMSEQFF
TRBJ1-1	-	TRBV20-1	15	-	TGCAGTGCTAGAGAGGCGGGGCGGATGAACACTGAAGCTTTCTTT	CSAREAGRMNTEAFF
TRBJ2-5	-	TRBV12-3/TRBV12-4	14	few	TGTGCCAGCGGCTATGGGACAAGACAAAGGGAGCAGTACTTC	CASGYGTRQREQYF
TRBJ1-2	-	TRBV28	13	-	TGTGCCAGCAGTTGGGCGAGGAACTATGGCTACACCTTC	CASSWARNYGYTF
TRBJ2-1	-	TRBV11-3	16	-	TGTGCCAGCAGCTTAGAGGGGCTAGCGCCCCACAATGAGCAGTTCTTC	CASSLEGLAPHNEQFF
TRBJ2-1	TRBD1	TRBV20-1	15	-	TGCAGTGCCTTGGATTGGGACAGGGCCTACAATGAGCAGTTCTTC	CSALDWDRAYNEQFF
TRBJ2-3	TRBD2	TRBV20-1	14	few	TGCAGTGCTAGATTTAGCGGGAGAACAGATACGCAGTATTTT	CSARFSGRTDTQYF
TRBJ2-7	TRBD2	TRBV29-1	14	-	TGCAGCGTTGAATTACTAGCGGGGGACTACGAGCAGTACTTC	CSVELLAGDYEQYF
TRBJ2-3	TRBD2	TRBV7-9	15	-	TGTGCCAGCAGCTTAGGGACTAGCGTTGCAGATACGCAGTATTTT	CASSLGTSVADTQYF
TRBJ2-2	-	TRBV29-1	15	-	TGCAGCGTTGTGGACGGGGCCTCGAACACCGGGGAGCTGTTTTTT	CSVVDGASNTGELFF
TRBJ2-3	-	TRBV9	14	few	TGTGCCAGCAGCGTAAAGGGTAGCACAGATACGCAGTATTTT	CASSVKGSTDTQYF
TRBJ2-1	-	TRBV27	15	-	TGTGCCAGCAATAACCAGGGAAAAGGCTACAATGAGCAGTTCTTC	CASNNQGKGYNEQFF
TRBJ2-3	TRBD2	TRBV7-6	17	-	TGTGCCAGCAGCTTAGATCCTAGCGGGGGCAGCACAGATACGCAGTATTTT	CASSLDPSGGSTDTQYF
TRBJ2-2	-	TRBV12-3/TRBV12-4	15	-	TGTGCCAGCAGACAAGACGGGTTCCCCACCGGGGAGCTGTTTTTT	CASRQDGFPTGELFF
TRBJ2-7	-	TRBV4-2	16	few	TGTGCCAGCAGCCAAGATAAGGGACTGACCTCCTACGAGCAGTACTTC	CASSQDKGLTSYEQYF
TRBJ2-5	-	TRBV5-1	12	-	TGCGCCAGCAGTGACAGCCAAGAGACCCAGTACTTC	CASSDSQETQYF
TRBJ2-7	TRBD2	TRBV7-3	16	-	TGTGCCAGCAGCTTAGCTGTAGGAGCGGGACGCTACGAGCAGTACTTC	CASSLAVGAGRYEQYF
TRBJ2-7	-	TRBV20-1	12	few	TGCAGTGCTAGAGGGGATCCCCACGAGCAGTACTTC	CSARGDPHEQYF
TRBJ2-6	TRBD1	TRBV12-3/TRBV12-4	16	few	TGTGCCAGCAGTCCGAGGACAGGGGCTGGGGCCAACGTCCTGACTTTC	CASSPRTGAGANVLTF
TRBJ2-1	TRBD2	TRBV7-3	14	once	TGTGCCAGCAGCCCTGGGACTACTGGCAATGAGCAGTTCTTC	CASSPGTTGNEQFF
TRBJ2-3	-	TRBV7-9	18	few	TGTGCCAGCAGCTTAGGGACGAAGATCGGTGGGAGCACAGATACGCAGTATTTT	CASSLGTKIGGSTDTQYF
TRBJ1-1	TRBD1	TRBV29-1	11	-	TGCAGCGTGAGGGGGCAGCGTGAAGCTTTCTTT	CSVRGQREAFF
TRBJ1-6	-	TRBV20-1	12	few	TGCAGTAGTAAGGGGGGAGATTCACCCCTCCACTTT	CSSKGGDSPLHF
TRBJ2-7	-	TRBV29-1	11	-	TGCAGCGTGCTCCGAACGTACGAGCAGTACTTC	CSVLRTYEQYF
TRBJ2-7	TRBD1	TRBV20-1	14	many	TGCAGTGCTACGTCCGGGACAGGGGCCTACGAGCAGTACTTC	CSATSGTGAYEQYF
TRBJ2-3	TRBD1	TRBV20-1	15	few	TGCAGTGCTAGCCCCGACAGGGGGCAAATAGATACGCAGTATTTT	CSASPDRGQIDTQYF
TRBJ2-7	-	TRBV5-5	14	-	TGTGCCAGCAGCTTGGACAGGAGAGGATACGAGCAGTACTTC	CASSLDRRGYEQYF
TRBJ2-3	TRBD1	TRBV29-1	14	-	TGCAGCGCTGGGACAGGGGAGGGCACAGATACGCAGTATTTT	CSAGTGEGTDTQYF
TRBJ2-1	TRBD2	TRBV10-3	18	few	TGTGCCATCAGTGATCGTAGCGGGAGAGGGAGCTCCTACAATGAGCAGTTCTTC	CAISDRSGRGSSYNEQFF
TRBJ2-3	TRBD2	TRBV7-2	17	-	TGTGCCAGCAGCCCCGGGGGGGGCCCCTTGAAAGGAGATACGCAGTATTTT	CASSPGGGPLKGDTQYF
TRBJ2-1	TRBD2	TRBV5-1	14	few	TGCGCCAGCAGCTCGGGACTAGCATACAATGAGCAGTTCTTC	CASSSGLAYNEQFF
TRBJ2-3	TRBD1	TRBV28	19	-	TGTGCCAGCAGCTCTATCCGGGACAGGGGGCTCACCCAAACAGATACGCAGTATTTT	CASSSIRDRGLTQTDTQYF
TRBJ2-3	-	TRBV20-1	16	-	TGCAGTGCTAGAGATGCTGTTTTCAGCGCCACAGATACGCAGTATTTT	CSARDAVFSATDTQYF
TRBJ1-2	-	TRBV4-3	14	-	TGCGCCAGCAGCCAAGAGACAGCTTACTATGGCTACACCTTC	CASSQETAYYGYTF
TRBJ2-7	-	TRBV28	14	-	TGTGCCAGCAGTTCCCCCGCGACCTACGACGAGCAGTACTTC	CASSSPATYDEQYF
TRBJ2-5	-	TRBV19	15	-	TGTGCCAGTAGTATGATGACACATACCCAAGAGACCCAGTACTTC	CASSMMTHTQETQYF
TRBJ2-5	TRBD1	TRBV5-1	13	few	TGCGCCAGCAGCCAGCAGGGGGCAGAGACCCAGTACTTC	CASSQQGAETQYF
TRBJ2-3	TRBD1	TRBV20-1	16	-	TGCAGTGCTAATAACATAGGGGGCGCGATATCAGATACGCAGTATTTT	CSANNIGGAISDTQYF
TRBJ2-7	TRBD2	TRBV7-9	15	-	TGTGCCAGCAGCTTAAGGCGGGAGAGGTCCTACGAGCAGTACTTC	CASSLRRERSYEQYF